A single sample is the source of the 14 T cell receptor beta chains below, sequenced in a study of blood T cell repertoires in COVID-19. Libraries were prepared by immunoSEQ multiplex PCR; TCRdb keeps only in-frame clonotypes and omits some of them. The data show 100,000 to 150,000 clones, around 84% seen once. The specimen was PBMCs or T cells enriched from blood (not recorded which). These receptors originate from a man aged 35 to 55 with acute COVID-19.

This clone was counted between two and nine times. This chain uses TRBV7-2 with TRBJ2-5, with D unresolved. V was trimmed by 3 bases and J by 5 bases, leaving 10 bases between them. The CDR3 covers 13 residues. CDR1 and CDR2 from the germline V gene are SGHTA and FQGNSA. The CDR3 coding sequence is TGTGCCAGCAGCTTTACGGCGAGGGAGACCCAGTACTTC. Translation: CASSFTARETQYF.

The V and J genes are TRBV6-5 and TRBJ1-5; TRBD1 agrees at 8 bases. This CDR3 spans 14 amino acids. Germline CDR1 MNHEY, CDR2 SVGAGI. The trim removed 5 bases at V and 9 bases at J, leaving 9 bases unmatched. DNA for the CDR3: TGTGCCAGCAGTCGACAGGGAACAGGGGGGCCCCAGCATTTT. Translated, it gives CASSRQGTGGPQHF.

The chain joins TRBV18 to TRBJ1-3; D is ambiguous. V shed 0 bases and J shed 0 bases, with 9 bases lying between them. This CDR3 spans 16 amino acids. CDR1 is KGHSH, CDR2 LQKENI, per germline. CDR3 residues: CASSPPNSLSGNTIYF. The CDR3 DNA is TGTGCCAGCTCACCACCGAACAGCCTCTCTGGAAACACCATATATTTT.

The chain is built from TRBV7-3 and TRBJ2-2; D ambiguous. With 2 bases removed from V and 5 bases from J, the gap between germline ends came to 3 bases. CDR1 and CDR2 from the germline V gene are SGHTA and FQGTGA. The CDR3 extends over 12 amino acids. This chain's CDR3 is CASSLRTGELFF. The CDR3 coding sequence is TGTGCCAGCAGCTTACGGACCGGGGAGCTGTTTTTT. Complete variable domain (other parts from reference TRBV7-3 and TRBJ2-2): GAGVSQTPSNKVTEKGKYVELRCDPISGHTALYWYRQSLGQGPEFLIYFQGTGAADDSGLPNDRFFAVRPEGSVSTLKIQRTERGDSAVYLCASSLRTGELFFGEGSRLTVL.

V gene TRBV2 combines with J gene TRBJ1-2, with 9 nucleotides matching TRBD1. V was pared by 6 bases and J by 6 bases, with 8 bases of the junction left unmatched. CDR1 and CDR2 from the germline V gene are SNHLY and FYNNEI. This CDR3 comprises 14 residues. The CDR3 is CASRVGTGSDGYTF. CDR3 in DNA: TGTGCCAGCAGGGTCGGGACAGGGAGCGATGGCTACACCTTC. Drawing the rest from reference TRBV2 and TRBJ1-2, the complete variable domain is EPEVTQTPSHQVTQMGQEVILRCVPISNHLYFYWYRQILGQKVEFLVSFYNNEISEKSEIFDDQFSVERPDGSNFTLKIRSTKLEDSAMYFCASRVGTGSDGYTFGSGTRLTVV.

The rearrangement uses TRBV30 and TRBJ2-7; possibly TRBD2 for D (6 bases). V lost 1 base and J lost 6, with 10 bases in between. The CDR3 runs 12 residues. The germline gives CDR1 GTSNPN, CDR2 SVGIG (reference sequence). CDR3 coding DNA: TGTGCCTGGAGTGCCTCTAGCGCCGAGCAGTACTTC. Encoded protein: CAWSASSAEQYF.

The chain joins TRBV5-1 to TRBJ1-2; 7 bases match TRBD1. J was trimmed by 8 bases and V by 1 base; bases with no gene match: 8. Germline CDR1 is SGHRS and CDR2 is YFSETQ. The CDR3 runs 14 residues. The chain's CDR3 is CASSLLGRGEGYTF. DNA of the CDR3: TGCGCCAGCAGCTTGTTGGGCAGGGGGGAAGGCTACACCTTC. The full variable domain, completed using reference TRBV5-1 and TRBJ1-2, is KAGVTQTPRYLIKTRGQQVTLSCSPISGHRSVSWYQQTPGQGLQFLFEYFSETQRNKGNFPGRFSGRQFSNSRSEMNVSTLELGDSALYLCASSLLGRGEGYTFGSGTRLTVV.

The count of this clone is one. As DNA, the CDR3 is TGTGCCAGCAGCTTAGACGGCCACAGCAGCTACGAGCAGTACTTC. Translated, it gives CASSLDGHSSYEQYF. The gene calls are TRBV11-2 and TRBJ2-7, with no clear D. Germline V gene lookup returns CDR1 SGHAT and CDR2 FQNNGV. This CDR3 has 15 amino acids. Trimming cost V 0 bases and J 3 bases, with 12 bases left between them.

The chain uses TRBV27 and TRBJ2-3, with D perhaps TRBD1 (6 bases). V lost 6 bases and J 0 bases, leaving 22 bases between the germline ends. The CDR3 is made up of 18 amino acids. The germline V gene encodes CDR1 MNHEY and CDR2 SMNVEV (reference sequence). The CDR3 spells CASSPDRTILSSTDTQYF. The CDR3 DNA reads as TGTGCCAGCAGCCCGGACAGAACTATCCTTTCTAGCACAGATACGCAGTATTTT.

This chain connects TRBV19 to TRBJ2-1; a weak D match, TRBD1 (6 bases). This CDR3 is built from 13 residues. Germline loops: CDR1 LNHDA, CDR2 SQIVND (reference sequence). Trimming took off 6 bases at V and 12 bases at J, with 18 bases between the two ends. The CDR3 sequence is CASRSYPEGVQFF. In nucleotides, the CDR3 is TGTGCCAGTAGATCCTACCCCGAGGGGGTGCAGTTCTTC. The whole variable domain, filled in from reference TRBV19 and TRBJ2-1, reads DGGITQSPKYLFRKEGQNVTLSCEQNLNHDAMYWYRQDPGQGLRLIYYSQIVNDFQKGDIAEGYSVSREKKESFPLTVTSAQKNPTAFYLCASRSYPEGVQFFGPGTRLTVL.

This chain connects TRBV7-2 to TRBJ1-5; possibly TRBD1 for D (5 bases). This CDR3 is built from 15 residues. Per the germline V gene, CDR1 is SGHTA and CDR2 is FQGNSA. Trimming shortened V by 4 bases and J by 7 bases, and 17 bases separated the two germline ends. For the CDR3, the DNA is TGTGCCAGCAGCTCTCTTCCGGGGGGTGTACAGCCCCAGCATTTT. This gives the protein CASSSLPGGVQPQHF.

V usage is TRBV5-1 and J usage is TRBJ1-1, with 9 bases fitting TRBD1. Germline CDR1 is SGHRS and CDR2 is YFSETQ. This CDR3 is 16 amino acids long. The ends lost 6 bases at V and 1 base at J; junction bases unmatched: 10. CDR3 DNA: TGCGCCAGCACCCTAGGACAGGGGAAGGGGAACACTGAAGCTTTCTTT. This codes for CASTLGQGKGNTEAFF.

This clone was seen only a few times. V gene TRBV19 combines with J gene TRBJ2-7, with D perhaps matching TRBD1 (6 bases). CDR1 is LNHDA, CDR2 SQIVND, per germline (reference sequence). Between the trimmed V and J ends, which lost 5 bases and 0 bases, there was a span of 11 bases. There are 14 residues in the CDR3. In DNA, the CDR3 is TGTGCCAGTAGTTGGGGGCTTAGCTCCTACGAGCAGTACTTC. Protein: CASSWGLSSYEQYF.

The chain couples TRBV18 to TRBJ2-5; 10 bases agree with TRBD1. The J segment lost 0 bases and the V segment lost 6 bases, leaving 16 bases of the junction unmatched. The CDR3 has 19 amino acids. Germline V gene lookup returns CDR1 KGHSH and CDR2 LQKENI. This chain's CDR3 is CASSPTGTGVMAYQETQYF. CDR3 sequence (DNA): TGTGCCAGCTCCCCCACCGGGACAGGGGTTATGGCTTACCAAGAGACCCAGTACTTC.